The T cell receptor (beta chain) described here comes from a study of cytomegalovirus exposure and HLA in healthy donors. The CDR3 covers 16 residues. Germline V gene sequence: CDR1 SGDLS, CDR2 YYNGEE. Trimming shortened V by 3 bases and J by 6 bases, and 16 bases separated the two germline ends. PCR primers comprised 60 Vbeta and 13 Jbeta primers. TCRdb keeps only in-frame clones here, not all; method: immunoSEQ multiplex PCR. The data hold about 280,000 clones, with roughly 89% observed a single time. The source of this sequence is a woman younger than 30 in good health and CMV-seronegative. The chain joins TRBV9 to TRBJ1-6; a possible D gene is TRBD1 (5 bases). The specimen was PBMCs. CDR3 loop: CASSGGLGPFNSPLHF. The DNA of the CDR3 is TGTGCCAGCAGCGGGGGACTGGGGCCCTTTAATTCACCCCTCCACTTT.